One sample yielded the 30 T cell receptor beta chains listed below, sequenced in a study of shared clonotypes between healthy human individuals. Sequencing used immunoSEQ multiplex PCR; TCRdb keeps in-frame clones, though not all of them. This sample has about 2.1 million clones; around 95% occur once, and the top ten carry approximately 1.7%. Only CD45RO-negative cells positively selected for CCR7 counted as naive CD8 cells, so terminally differentiated effector memory CD45RA+ cells were excluded. The specimen was naive CD8+ T cells from PBMCs. The receptors shown here come from a man in his late teens or twenties in good health. Some clones in this sample may be carry-over from other donors' samples.

V usage is TRBV29-1 and J usage is TRBJ1-2, with unresolved D. The CDR3 has 11 amino acids. With 5 bases removed from V and 7 bases from J, the gap between germline ends came to 11 bases. Germline-derived CDR1 and CDR2 are SQVTM and ANQGSEA. CDR3 DNA sequence: TGCAGCGTTAGGGAGGGTCTTGGCTACACCTTC. Encoded protein: CSVREGLGYTF.

This chain connects TRBV27 to TRBJ2-5; tentative D call: TRBD1 (6 bases). The V end lost 6 bases, the J end lost 5 bases, and 16 bases lay between the germline ends. This CDR3 has 14 residues. The germline CDR1 and CDR2 sequences are MNHEY and SMNVEV (reference sequence). The CDR3 is CASSPWGRGETQYF. CDR3 DNA: TGTGCCAGCAGCCCTTGGGGGCGCGGGGAGACCCAGTACTTC.

The V call is TRBV11-3, the J call TRBJ2-1; D uncertain. Trimming took 5 bases from V and 10 from J, leaving 15 bases between them. The CDR3 loop spans 13 amino acids. Germline CDR1 is SGHNT and CDR2 is YENEEA. The CDR3 loop is CASSIRNKSEQFF. In nucleotides, the CDR3 is TGTGCCAGCAGCATCAGGAACAAAAGCGAGCAGTTCTTC.

The chain employs TRBV29-1 and TRBJ2-7; D perhaps matches TRBD1 (6 bases). The CDR3 spans 13 residues. V was cut by 7 bases and J by 2 bases, with 15 bases left in between. Germline assignment: CDR1 SQVTM and CDR2 ANQGSEA. The CDR3 is CSAADRATYEQYF. As DNA, the CDR3 is TGCAGCGCCGCGGACAGAGCTACCTACGAGCAGTACTTC.

CDR3 nucleotides: TGTGCCAGTAGTATAGTACCAGCGGACCCCTACGAGCAGTACTTC. Translation: CASSIVPADPYEQYF. The chain is built from TRBV19 and TRBJ2-7; possibly TRBD2 for D (5 bases). The germline V gene encodes CDR1 LNHDA and CDR2 SQIVND (reference sequence). V was shortened by 1 base and J by 2 bases, with 12 bases between the two germline ends. CDR3 length: 15 amino acids. The whole variable domain, filled in from reference TRBV19 and TRBJ2-7, reads DGGITQSPKYLFRKEGQNVTLSCEQNLNHDAMYWYRQDPGQGLRLIYYSQIVNDFQKGDIAEGYSVSREKKESFPLTVTSAQKNPTAFYLCASSIVPADPYEQYFGPGTRLTVT.

The chain couples TRBV29-1 to TRBJ2-1; possible D gene TRBD1, 6 bases. Germline-derived CDR1 and CDR2 are SQVTM and ANQGSEA. V was clipped by 2 bases and J by 6 bases, with 23 bases between them. This CDR3 is 17 amino acids long. DNA of the CDR3: TGCAGCGTTGAAACTCCCTCAGGGGCCCCAACAAGCAATGAGCAGTTCTTC. The encoded protein is CSVETPSGAPTSNEQFF.

This rearrangement joins TRBV6-1 to TRBJ2-7; D gene ambiguous. Deletions cut 9 bases from V and 0 bases from J, with 9 bases between. This CDR3 has 12 residues. Germline CDR1 and CDR2: MNHNS and SASEGT. For the CDR3, the DNA is TGTGCCAGTTTTACAGTCTCCTACGAGCAGTACTTC. This translates into CASFTVSYEQYF.

The V call is TRBV5-1, the J call TRBJ2-7; 11 nucleotides align to TRBD2. Trimming took 4 bases from V and 2 from J; bases not matched to a gene: 5. The CDR3 totals 15 residues. Germline V gives CDR1 SGHRS, CDR2 YFSETQ. CDR3 protein: CASSGGLAATYEQYF. The CDR3 coding sequence is TGCGCCAGCAGCGGGGGACTAGCGGCTACCTACGAGCAGTACTTC.

The rearrangement uses TRBV5-1 and TRBJ2-7; D is perhaps TRBD2 (5 bases). The germline V gene encodes CDR1 SGHRS and CDR2 YFSETQ. The ends were cut back, 4 bases at V and 2 bases at J, with 10 bases in the middle. The CDR3 extends over 13 amino acids. DNA for the CDR3: TGCGCCAGCAGCGTCGGGGTCCCCTACGAGCAGTACTTC. It codes for CASSVGVPYEQYF.

The chain has TRBV7-6 and TRBJ1-4; D is ambiguous. This CDR3 is 15 amino acids long. The ends were cut back, 1 base at V and 2 bases at J, with 8 bases in the middle. Germline loops: CDR1 SGHVS, CDR2 FNYEAQ. This CDR3 is CASSLEWVTNEKLFF. CDR3 nucleotide sequence: TGTGCCAGCAGCTTAGAATGGGTCACTAATGAAAAACTGTTTTTT.

The chain links TRBV5-4 to TRBJ2-7; TRBD2 is a possible D gene (6 bases). The V end lost 3 bases, the J end lost 2 bases, and 21 bases lay between the germline ends. In germline, CDR1 is SGHNT, CDR2 YYREEE (reference sequence). The CDR3 contains 17 residues. CDR3 nucleotide sequence: TGTGCCAGCAGCTGGGGGGTCAGGCCCGATGATGCCTACGAGCAGTACTTC. Amino acids: CASSWGVRPDDAYEQYF.

This chain uses TRBV7-9 with TRBJ2-3; no definite D call. The CDR3 consists of 13 residues. Trimming cost V 5 bases and J 6 bases, with 12 bases left between them. Germline V gene lookup returns CDR1 SEHNR and CDR2 FQNEAQ (reference sequence). This CDR3 reads CASSPSVRDTQYF. CDR3 in DNA: TGTGCCAGCAGCCCTTCCGTGAGGGATACGCAGTATTTT.

This CDR3 is CASSQDGTPSSYNEQFF. The CDR3 nucleotides are TGCGCCAGCAGCCAAGATGGGACCCCGAGCTCCTACAATGAGCAGTTCTTC. V and J are TRBV4-3 and TRBJ2-1, with D tentatively TRBD1 or TRBD2 (5 bases each). CDR1 is LGHNA, CDR2 YSLEER, per germline. Trimming cost V 0 bases and J 0 bases, with 12 bases left between them. This CDR3 is 17 amino acids long.

V is TRBV4-1 and J is TRBJ1-1; 7 positions agree with TRBD1. Trimming removed 0 bases from V and 3 bases from J; junction bases left unmatched: 10. Germline assignment: CDR1 MGHRA and CDR2 YSYEKL. The CDR3 totals 17 residues. The CDR3: CASSQDRNRGWDTEAFF. CDR3 coding DNA: TGCGCCAGCAGCCAAGATCGGAACAGGGGATGGGACACTGAAGCTTTCTTT.

This chain uses TRBV7-2 with TRBJ2-7; 10 positions agree with TRBD1. J was trimmed by 3 bases and V by 5 bases; bases with no gene match: 7. The CDR3 contains 15 residues. The germline V gene encodes CDR1 SGHTA and CDR2 FQGNSA. The CDR3, as DNA: TGTGCCAGCAGCAACAGGGACAGGGGCCTCTACGAGCAGTACTTC. Its translation: CASSNRDRGLYEQYF.

This clone was detected only a few times. Other DNA sequences in the same sample also yield this CDR3. The J gene is TRBJ2-7, the V gene TRBV11-2; a possible D gene is TRBD1 (5 bases). The CDR3 runs 12 residues. The germline CDR1 and CDR2 sequences are SGHAT and FQNNGV. Trimming removed 0 bases from V and 5 bases from J, with 5 bases in between. Here the CDR3 DNA reads TGTGCCAGCAGCTTAGACAGGGACGAGCAGTACTTC. This codes for CASSLDRDEQYF.

The rearrangement joins TRBV5-1 to TRBJ2-7; TRBD2 agrees at 7 bases. Germline CDR1 is SGHRS and CDR2 is YFSETQ. The CDR3 consists of 17 residues. J lost 0 bases, V lost 1 base, and 10 bases had no gene match. CDR3 sequence: CASSLYVAGRVSYEQYF. Written as DNA, the CDR3 is TGCGCCAGCAGCTTGTACGTAGCGGGCCGCGTCTCCTACGAGCAGTACTTC.

CDR3 loop: CAISVDRTYEQYF. The CDR3 region has the DNA TGTGCCATCAGTGTGGACAGGACCTACGAGCAGTACTTC. The J gene is TRBJ2-7, the V gene TRBV10-3, with TRBD1 identical over 7 bases. This CDR3 contains 13 residues. J was trimmed by 2 bases and V by 4 bases; bases with no gene match: 2. Germline V gene lookup returns CDR1 ENHRY and CDR2 SYGVKD.

The chain couples TRBV28 to TRBJ2-7; 8 nucleotides align to TRBD2. Per germline, CDR1 MDHEN and CDR2 SYDVKM. The CDR3 has 15 amino acids. Losses at the gene ends were 5 bases for V and 2 bases for J; bases not matched to a gene: 8. CDR3 DNA sequence: TGTGCCAGCAGTCGCCCCGGGGGGGGAACCTACGAGCAGTACTTC. It translates to CASSRPGGGTYEQYF.

The chain joins TRBV2 to TRBJ2-7; D possibly uses TRBD1 or TRBD2 (5 bases each). Per germline, CDR1 SNHLY and CDR2 FYNNEI. The V gene lost 7 bases and the J gene lost 5 bases, with 21 bases spanning the gap. The CDR3 loop spans 15 amino acids. The CDR3 sequence is CASKKSGPPANEQYF. For the CDR3, the DNA is TGTGCCAGCAAAAAATCGGGGCCCCCAGCCAACGAGCAGTACTTC.

The CDR3 DNA reads TGCGCCAGCAGTGAGATAGGGAAAGGCTACACCTTC. This codes for CASSEIGKGYTF. The chain carries TRBV10-1 and TRBJ1-2; D is unclear. Trimming left V 2 bases short and J 8 bases short, with 9 bases between. This CDR3 contains 12 residues. The germline V gene has CDR1 WNHNN and CDR2 SYGVQD (reference sequence).

The genes are TRBV5-4 and TRBJ2-1; D possibly corresponds to TRBD1 (5 bases). V shed 3 bases and J shed 9 bases, with 10 bases lying between them. Germline loops: CDR1 SGHNT, CDR2 YYREEE (reference sequence). CDR3 length: 12 residues. The CDR3 sequence is CASSSDNFEQFF. The CDR3 nucleotides read TGTGCCAGCAGCTCGGACAATTTTGAGCAGTTCTTC.

V usage is TRBV5-5 and J usage is TRBJ1-5, with a possible D match to TRBD1 (6 bases). With 2 bases removed from V and 9 bases from J, the gap between germline ends came to 18 bases. The CDR3 contains 15 residues. In germline, CDR1 is SGHKS, CDR2 YYEKEE (reference sequence). The CDR3 nucleotides are TGTGCCAGCAGCTTCCGGGGGCTATACGAGTGGCCCCAGCATTTT. Protein: CASSFRGLYEWPQHF.

The chain joins TRBV7-9 to TRBJ2-7; the D gene is possibly TRBD2 (6 bases). CDR1 SEHNR and CDR2 FQNEAQ come from the germline V gene (reference sequence). Trimming removed 1 base from V and 3 bases from J, with 19 bases in between. This CDR3 region has 17 residues. The CDR3 DNA sequence: TGTGCCAGCAGCTTAGTCGGGACTCCAAACCCCCTCTACGAGCAGTACTTC. Encoded protein: CASSLVGTPNPLYEQYF.

The V gene is TRBV27, the J gene TRBJ1-1; a weak D match, TRBD1 (6 bases). Germline CDR1 and CDR2: MNHEY and SMNVEV (reference sequence). Trimming cost V 5 bases and J 0 bases, with 22 bases left between them. The CDR3 contains 18 residues. In DNA form, the CDR3 reads TGTGCCAGCAGTCCAATAGGGGGGCAGGGAGGAATGAACACTGAAGCTTTCTTT. Protein: CASSPIGGQGGMNTEAFF.

The gene calls are TRBV29-1 and TRBJ2-1, with 9 bases matching TRBD2. CDR1 and CDR2 (germline): SQVTM, ANQGSEA. J lost 1 base, V lost 7 bases, and 14 bases had no gene match. This CDR3 contains 17 residues. The CDR3 DNA follows: TGCAGCGCCGCCATAGCGGGAGAGCTTTGGTCCTACAATGAGCAGTTCTTC. Protein sequence: CSAAIAGELWSYNEQFF.

The table lists this clone with a few counts. The rearrangement joins TRBV27 to TRBJ2-2; possibly TRBD1 for D (5 bases). The CDR3 consists of 13 residues. CDR1 and CDR2 (germline): MNHEY, SMNVEV (reference sequence). Trimming shortened V by 10 bases and J by 0 bases, and 9 bases separated the two germline ends. The CDR3 region is CATEQANTGELFF. The DNA for the CDR3 is TGTGCCACAGAACAGGCGAACACCGGGGAGCTGTTTTTT.

V and J are TRBV5-4 and TRBJ2-5; 8 bases are a match to TRBD1. CDR1 is SGHNT, CDR2 YYREEE, per germline (reference sequence). The CDR3 extends over 15 amino acids. The V segment lost 1 base and the J segment 5 bases; nucleotides outside the gene matches: 7. CDR3 DNA: TGTGCCAGCAGCTTGAGTGCAGGGGGCGATGAGACCCAGTACTTC. Its translation: CASSLSAGGDETQYF. Variable domain in full (rest from reference TRBV5-4 and TRBJ2-5): ETGVTQSPTHLIKTRGQQVTLRCSSQSGHNTVSWYQQALGQGPQFIFQYYREEENGRGNFPPRFSGLQFPNYSSELNVNALELDDSALYLCASSLSAGGDETQYFGPGTRLLVL.

The genes are TRBV2 and TRBJ2-7; TRBD1 agrees at 7 bases. The CDR3 extends over 13 amino acids. The V gene end was trimmed by 4 bases and the J gene end by 6 bases; junction bases not matched to a gene: 6. CDR1 and CDR2 from the germline V gene are SNHLY and FYNNEI. CDR3 amino acids: CASSGGGVAEQYF. The DNA of the CDR3 is TGTGCCAGCAGTGGAGGGGGCGTAGCCGAGCAGTACTTC.

The chain uses TRBV7-9 and TRBJ1-1; D is unresolved. The CDR3 is made up of 12 amino acids. Deletions cut 3 bases from V and 8 bases from J, with 10 bases between. Germline CDR1 SEHNR, CDR2 FQNEAQ (reference sequence). The CDR3 nucleotides are TGTGCCAGCAGCTTTGGGATCTCCGAAGCTTTCTTT. Translation: CASSFGISEAFF. Supplemented by reference TRBV7-9 and TRBJ1-1, the full variable domain reads DTGVSQNPRHKITKRGQNVTFRCDPISEHNRLYWYRQTLGQGPEFLTYFQNEAQLEKSRLLSDRFSAERPKGSFSTLEIQRTEQGDSAMYLCASSFGISEAFFGQGTRLTVV.